The entry below gives a single T cell receptor (beta chain) sequence along with its context. What it binds is not known. TCRdb's table, derived via immunoSEQ multiplex PCR, lists solely in-frame clones and lacks some. This table holds 45,000 to 70,000 clones, about 89% found once. The data were taken from a study of OX40 agonist ivuxolimab in advanced cancers. Overall study context: Cohort: around 86% men, mean age about 60, aged about 20 to 90. Regarding the study as a whole: Clonal expansion was seen in CD4+ and CD8+ blood T cells by week 6 at 0.1 to 3.0 mg/kg.

The CDR3 runs 16 residues. Trimming shortened V by 0 bases and J by 8 bases, and 16 bases separated the two germline ends. The V gene's germline CDR1 is WNHNN and CDR2 SYGVQD (reference sequence). The rearrangement uses TRBV10-1 and TRBJ1-4; D gene unclear. This TCR was sampled from an adult with an advanced solid tumor such as melanoma, head and neck, liver or kidney cancer. Material: CD4+ or CD8+ T cells sorted from blood, obtained in a trial of the OX40 agonist ivuxolimab. The CDR3 loop reads CASSESLIWRREKLFF. In DNA form, the CDR3 reads TGCGCCAGCAGTGAGTCCTTGATATGGCGAAGGGAAAAACTGTTTTTT.